What follows are 24 T cell receptor beta chains derived from one specimen sequenced in a study of cytomegalovirus exposure and HLA in healthy donors. Generated by immunoSEQ multiplex PCR, the TCRdb table keeps only in-frame clones and is missing some. The profile shows over 100,000 clones, 80% to 90% of them singletons. The sample consisted of PBMCs. Receptors were obtained from a woman in her late teens or twenties in good health and CMV-seronegative.

V and J are TRBV4-1 and TRBJ2-2; D possibly corresponds to TRBD1 (6 bases). This CDR3 comprises 16 residues. V lost 1 base and J lost 1, with 10 bases in between. The germline gives CDR1 MGHRA, CDR2 YSYEKL. The CDR3 DNA reads TGCGCCAGCAGCCAAGGGGAGACAGGGAACACCGGGGAGCTGTTTTTT. It translates to CASSQGETGNTGELFF.

In this sample, this clone turned up once. V gene TRBV10-2 combines with J gene TRBJ2-7; tentative D call: TRBD2 (5 bases). Germline V gene sequence: CDR1 WSHSY, CDR2 SAAADI. This CDR3 is 17 amino acids long. The ends were cut back, 7 bases at V and 0 bases at J, with 22 bases in the middle. The CDR3 reads CASTGERRHSRSYEQYF. CDR3 sequence (DNA): TGCGCCAGCACCGGGGAAAGGCGACACTCGCGCTCCTACGAGCAGTACTTC.

V gene TRBV29-1 combines with J gene TRBJ1-1; the D is unclear. The CDR3 spans 13 residues. CDR1 is SQVTM, CDR2 ANQGSEA, per germline. V was clipped by 5 bases and J by 0 bases, with 10 bases between them. The CDR3 nucleotides are TGCAGCGTTCGCCCGAGATTGAACACTGAAGCTTTCTTT. Protein product: CSVRPRLNTEAFF. Full variable domain (remainder filled in from reference TRBV29-1 and TRBJ1-1): SAVISQKPSRDICQRGTSLTIQCQVDSQVTMMFWYRQQPGQSLTLIATANQGSEATYESGFVIDKFPISRPNLTFSTLTVSNMSPEDSSIYLCSVRPRLNTEAFFGQGTRLTVV.

This clone was counted once. The V call is TRBV18, the J call TRBJ1-2; 10 bases line up with TRBD1. Germline V CDR1 and CDR2: KGHSH, LQKENI. Trimming removed 3 bases from V and 6 bases from J; junction bases left unmatched: 4. The CDR3 length is 14 residues. CDR3 DNA sequence: TGTGCCAGCTCACCGACAGGGGGCGGTGATGGCTACACCTTC. Translating gives CASSPTGGGDGYTF.

This rearrangement joins TRBV15 to TRBJ1-1; a weak D match, TRBD1 (5 bases). Germline loops: CDR1 LNHNV, CDR2 YYDKDF (reference sequence). V was pared by 1 base and J by 2 bases, with 17 bases between. CDR3 length: 17 residues. Here the CDR3 reads CATSRVGLGARNTEAFF. The CDR3 nucleotides are TGTGCCACCAGCAGAGTTGGGTTAGGGGCCAGAAACACTGAAGCTTTCTTT. Variable domain in full (rest from reference TRBV15 and TRBJ1-1): DAMVIQNPRYQVTQFGKPVTLSCSQTLNHNVMYWYQQKSSQAPKLLFHYYDKDFNNEADTPDNFQSRRPNTSFCFLDIRSPGLGDTAMYLCATSRVGLGARNTEAFFGQGTRLTVV.

CDR3 DNA: TGTGCCAGCAGCTATAGACAGGGGAACACCGGGGAGCTGTTTTTT. Its protein is CASSYRQGNTGELFF. The chain has TRBV11-2 and TRBJ2-2; 7 bases are a match to TRBD1. Per the germline V gene, CDR1 is SGHAT and CDR2 is FQNNGV. The ends lost 4 bases at V and 1 base at J; junction bases unmatched: 3. The CDR3 spans 15 residues. Together with reference TRBV11-2 and TRBJ2-2, the CDR3 gives the full variable domain: EAGVAQSPRYKIIEKRQSVAFWCNPISGHATLYWYQQILGQGPKLLIQFQNNGVVDDSQLPKDRFSAERLKGVDSTLKIQPAKLEDSAVYLCASSYRQGNTGELFFGEGSRLTVL.

The J gene is TRBJ1-2, the V gene TRBV10-1; no clear D. Germline V gene lookup returns CDR1 WNHNN and CDR2 SYGVQD (reference sequence). V was trimmed by 2 bases and J by 6 bases, leaving 16 bases between them. The CDR3 loop spans 15 amino acids. DNA for the CDR3: TGCGCCAGCAGTGAGAGGCGAAACCCTCGGGATGGCTACACCTTC. This encodes CASSERRNPRDGYTF.

This clone was seen more than once but under ten times. CDR3 in DNA: TGTGCCAGCAGCCAACGGACAGGGAGGTTTGGCGAGCAGTACTTC. It is translated as CASSQRTGRFGEQYF. This chain joins TRBV7-2 and TRBJ2-7; 8 positions match TRBD1. The CDR3 runs 15 residues. V lost 5 bases to trimming and J lost 6 bases; unmatched junction nucleotides: 12. Germline V gene data show CDR1 as SGHTA and CDR2 as FQGNSA.

CDR3: CASSSTLAGDAFF. DNA for the CDR3: TGTGCCAGCAGCTCTACTTTGGCGGGGGATGCGTTCTTC. This chain joins TRBV7-8 and TRBJ2-1; 7 bases line up with TRBD2. The length of the CDR3 is 13 residues. Germline lookup yields CDR1 SGHVS and CDR2 FQNEAQ. The V gene end was trimmed by 4 bases and the J gene end by 15 bases; junction bases not matched to a gene: 12.

Here the CDR3 reads CASSQGLSWQEGSPLHF. The CDR3 nucleotides are TGCGCCAGCAGCCAAGGACTCAGTTGGCAGGAGGGATCACCCCTCCACTTT. V usage is TRBV4-1 and J usage is TRBJ1-6, with D uncertain. Germline V CDR1 and CDR2: MGHRA, YSYEKL. The CDR3 totals 17 residues. Trimming pared 1 base from V and 10 bases from J, leaving 20 bases between.

In its sample, this clone was seen a few times. The rearrangement links TRBV5-1 to TRBJ2-7; D unclear. Germline-derived CDR1 and CDR2 are SGHRS and YFSETQ. The CDR3 covers 12 residues. The V and J ends lost 0 bases and 5 bases respectively, with 6 bases between them. CDR3 coding DNA: TGCGCCAGCAGCTTGGCCTTCGACGAGCAGTACTTC. Translation gives CASSLAFDEQYF.

The V and J genes are TRBV7-9 and TRBJ2-1; TRBD1 might be the D (6 bases). From germline, CDR1 is SEHNR and CDR2 FQNEAQ (reference sequence). V shed 1 base and J shed 5 bases, with 9 bases lying between them. This CDR3 has 14 residues. CDR3 loop: CASSLVGAHNEQFF. CDR3 sequence (DNA): TGTGCCAGCAGCTTAGTGGGGGCCCACAATGAGCAGTTCTTC.

The V gene is TRBV7-9, the J gene TRBJ1-1, with TRBD1 identical over 9 bases. V was pared by 5 bases and J by 4 bases, with 5 bases of the junction left unmatched. Germline-derived CDR1 and CDR2 are SEHNR and FQNEAQ (reference sequence). The CDR3 has 14 residues. In nucleotides, the CDR3 is TGTGCCAGCAGCCCGGGACAGGGAATCACTGAAGCTTTCTTT. Its protein product is CASSPGQGITEAFF. Looking up the rest from reference TRBV7-9 and TRBJ1-1 gives the full variable domain: DTGVSQNPRHKITKRGQNVTFRCDPISEHNRLYWYRQTLGQGPEFLTYFQNEAQLEKSRLLSDRFSAERPKGSFSTLEIQRTEQGDSAMYLCASSPGQGITEAFFGQGTRLTVV.

The V and J genes are TRBV7-9 and TRBJ2-7; D possibly corresponds to TRBD2 (5 bases). CDR3 length: 13 amino acids. V lost 6 bases and J lost 3, with 12 bases in between. Per the germline V gene, CDR1 is SEHNR and CDR2 is FQNEAQ (reference sequence). Here the CDR3 DNA reads TGTGCCAGCAGTCCCGGACTGGTCTACGAGCAGTACTTC. Protein product: CASSPGLVYEQYF.

This clone was observed a handful of times. V usage is TRBV19 and J usage is TRBJ1-2; the D is unclear. Germline values: CDR1 LNHDA, CDR2 SQIVND (reference sequence). CDR3 length equals 13 residues. V lost 7 bases to trimming and J lost 4 bases, with 13 bases between them. CDR3 DNA: TGTGCCAGTATGGCCCTACAGTTCTATGGCTACACCTTC. Protein sequence: CASMALQFYGYTF.

This chain links TRBV25-1 with TRBJ2-1; TRBD2 agrees at 10 bases. The CDR3 runs 16 residues. CDR1 MGHDK and CDR2 SYGVNS come from the germline V gene. Trimming took 4 bases from V and 4 from J; bases not matched to a gene: 7. CDR3 DNA: TGTGCCAGCAGTGGGGTAAGGACTAGCGGTTACAATGAGCAGTTCTTC. Its protein product is CASSGVRTSGYNEQFF.

The chain is built from TRBV5-4 and TRBJ2-5; TRBD1 is a possible D gene (5 bases). CDR3 size: 15 residues. Germline V CDR1 and CDR2: SGHNT, YYREEE (reference sequence). V was pared by 0 bases and J by 2 bases, with 11 bases between. The CDR3 protein is CASSLDRSVQETQYF. The CDR3 coding sequence is TGTGCCAGCAGCTTGGACAGGTCCGTACAAGAGACCCAGTACTTC.

This sequence joins TRBV5-4 and TRBJ1-1, with TRBD1 identical over 10 bases. From germline, CDR1 is SGHNT and CDR2 YYREEE (reference sequence). CDR3 length: 17 residues. V lost 3 bases to trimming and J lost 8 bases; unmatched junction nucleotides: 16. CDR3 region: CASSSPGQGTPEREAFF. In nucleotides, the CDR3 is TGTGCCAGCAGCTCTCCGGGACAGGGGACCCCGGAAAGGGAAGCTTTCTTT.

This chain joins TRBV6-1 and TRBJ2-7; D is perhaps TRBD2 (6 bases). The CDR3 spans 15 residues. Trimming shortened V by 2 bases and J by 7 bases, and 18 bases separated the two germline ends. Germline V gene lookup returns CDR1 MNHNS and CDR2 SASEGT. CDR3 protein: CASSEYRIGGLEQYF. The CDR3 DNA is TGTGCCAGCAGTGAATATCGTATTGGGGGGTTAGAGCAGTACTTC.

The V call is TRBV7-2, the J call TRBJ2-3; maybe TRBD1 (5 bases). This CDR3 has 17 amino acids. Germline CDR1 is SGHTA and CDR2 is FQGNSA. Trimming cost V 0 bases and J 3 bases, with 16 bases left between them. In DNA form, the CDR3 reads TGTGCCAGCAGCTTAGCGAAGGGGCAGAGAAGAACAGATACGCAGTATTTT. It is translated as CASSLAKGQRRTDTQYF.

This rearrangement joins TRBV4-1 to TRBJ1-1; 7 bases line up with TRBD1. The germline CDR1 and CDR2 sequences are MGHRA and YSYEKL. The trim removed 0 bases at V and 7 bases at J, leaving 2 bases unmatched. This CDR3 spans 13 amino acids. Here the CDR3 reads CASSQETGFEAFF. CDR3 DNA: TGCGCCAGCAGCCAAGAGACAGGGTTTGAAGCTTTCTTT.

The chain joins TRBV7-9 to TRBJ1-4; no reliable D call. This CDR3 has 13 residues. Germline CDR1 is SEHNR and CDR2 is FQNEAQ (reference sequence). V gave up 6 bases and J gave up 5 bases, with 10 bases separating them. The CDR3 DNA reads TGTGCCAGCAGTTTCATCCAAAATGAAAAACTGTTTTTT. It codes for CASSFIQNEKLFF.

This clone was seen a handful of times. V and J are TRBV11-2 and TRBJ2-3, with unresolved D. CDR3 length: 14 residues. CDR1 and CDR2 (germline): SGHAT, FQNNGV. V lost 6 bases and J lost 2, with 12 bases in between. CDR3 in DNA: TGTGCCAGCAGTCGTGGGCCTTCCACAGATACGCAGTATTTT. The encoded protein is CASSRGPSTDTQYF.

The sample holds one count of this clone. The chain employs TRBV6-1 and TRBJ1-5; TRBD1 agrees at 8 bases. Germline trimming cut 4 bases from V and 6 bases from J; bases unmatched to any gene: 2. CDR3 length equals 13 residues. CDR1 is MNHNS and CDR2 is SASEGT in the germline V gene. The CDR3 loop reads CASSGTGIQPQHF. The CDR3 region has the DNA TGTGCCAGCAGTGGGACAGGGATTCAGCCCCAGCATTTT.